The next 25 T cell receptor beta chains were all read from a single sample in a study of breast tumors, draining lymph nodes, adjacent tissues. TCRdb passed the multiplex PCR reads through MiXCR, listing each CDR3 protein once. Here the sample spans around 70,000 distinct CDR3 sequences, roughly 40% being singletons. The sequenced sample was breast tumor tissue. These receptors originate from a female donor with breast cancer. Some clones in this sample may be carry-over from other donors' samples.

About this clonotype: At one end, the junction sequence differs from germline, possibly due to a read error. CDR3 sequence reads: CASSSSDRAGYEQHF. CDR3 in DNA: TGTGCCAGCAGCTCGTCGGACAGGGCGGGTTACGAGCAGCACTTC. The chain has TRBV7-9 and TRBJ2-7; 8 bases are a match to TRBD1. Germline V gene data show CDR1 as SEHNR and CDR2 as FQNEAQ (reference sequence). CDR3 length equals 15 residues. Complete variable domain (other parts from reference TRBV7-9 and TRBJ2-7): DTGVSQNPRHKITKRGQNVTFRCDPISEHNRLYWYRQTLGQGPEFLTYFQNEAQLEKSRLLSDRFSAERPKGSFSTLEIQRTEQGDSAMYLCASSSSDRAGYEQHFGPGTRLTVT.

This clonotype was seen repeatedly, ten times or more. This rearrangement joins TRBV12-3 or TRBV12-4 to TRBJ2-3; no firm D call. The CDR3 spans 13 residues. Trimming removed 1 base at V and 9 bases at J, with 11 bases between. The CDR3 region has the DNA TGTGCCAGCAGTTTAGGCCCGGTGAAGACGCAGTATTTT. Translated: CASSLGPVKTQYF.

This clonotype was observed many times. The chain combines TRBV6-5 with TRBJ2-3; D might be TRBD2 (5 bases). The CDR3 extends over 15 amino acids. Between the trimmed V and J ends, which lost 1 base and 6 bases, there was a span of 14 bases. CDR1 MNHEY and CDR2 SVGAGI come from the germline V gene. CDR3 bases: TGTGCCAGCAGTTACTACCCTCCGGGGTTGGATACGCAGTATTTT. This encodes CASSYYPPGLDTQYF.

This clonotype was observed many times. Being one base from a much bigger clone, this may be a read error. V usage is TRBV20-1 and J usage is TRBJ1-5; 7 nucleotides match TRBD1. Per the germline V gene, CDR1 is DFQATT and CDR2 is SNEGSKA (reference sequence). The CDR3 spans 15 residues. V dropped 5 bases and J dropped 6; count of bases not matched to a gene: 13. The CDR3, as DNA: TGCAGTGCTCTCCCCCCGGGACAGAAGACTCAGCCCCAGCATTTT. Protein sequence: CSALPPGQKTQPQHF.

V gene TRBV29-1 combines with J gene TRBJ2-7; 8 bases are shared with TRBD1. The J segment lost 7 bases and the V segment lost 5 bases, leaving 13 bases of the junction unmatched. This CDR3 comprises 14 residues. Germline CDR1 SQVTM, CDR2 ANQGSEA. The CDR3 nucleotides read TGCAGCGTTATAGATAGGGACAGGACTGGGGAGCAGTACTTC. Amino acids: CSVIDRDRTGEQYF.

As for this clonotype: It may be a read error: a sequence one base away is much more abundant. V usage is TRBV3-2 and J usage is TRBJ2-7; the DNA was not compared with TRBD1, the D call given in the table. TRBV3-2 is classified as a pseudogene. The CDR3 runs to 16 residues. This chain's CDR3 is CAGTQNRTGGKYEQYF. The CDR3 DNA sequence: TGTGCCGGCACCCAAAATCGAACCGGGGGCAAATACGAGCAGTACTTC.

This clonotype was observed many times. V usage is TRBV4-1 and J usage is TRBJ1-2; no clear D gene. V was pared by 3 bases and J by 6 bases, with 14 bases between. This CDR3 contains 14 residues. CDR1 and CDR2 from the germline V gene are MGHRA and YSYEKL. Here the CDR3 reads CASSHWAANHGYTF. As DNA, the CDR3 is TGCGCCAGCAGCCACTGGGCAGCCAATCATGGCTACACCTTC.

This chain links TRBV29-1 with TRBJ1-2; D is uncertain. Trimming removed 1 base at V and 8 bases at J, with 5 bases between. CDR3 size: 10 residues. Germline assignment: CDR1 SQVTM and CDR2 ANQGSEA. CDR3 region: CSVEGGGYTF. The DNA of the CDR3 is TGCAGCGTTGAAGGGGGAGGCTACACCTTC.

The sample holds many counts of this clonotype. This sequence joins TRBV6-6 and TRBJ2-7; weak D call: TRBD1 (6 bases). CDR1 is MNHNY and CDR2 is SVGAGI in the germline V gene (reference sequence). The CDR3 length is 14 residues. V lost 5 bases to trimming and J lost 4 bases, with 15 bases between them. As DNA, the CDR3 is TGTGCCAGCAGTCCCCGGGACACTCAGTACGAGCAGTACTTC. This codes for CASSPRDTQYEQYF.

The chain employs TRBV2 and TRBJ1-3, with D possibly being TRBD1 (6 bases). V was clipped by 5 bases and J by 2 bases, with 10 bases between them. This CDR3 contains 14 residues. Germline CDR1 SNHLY, CDR2 FYNNEI. The CDR3, as DNA: TGTGCCAGCAGTACAGGGAATGCTGGAAACACCATATATTTT. Protein sequence: CASSTGNAGNTIYF.

The gene calls are TRBV20-1 and TRBJ2-2; D might be TRBD1 (5 bases). The CDR3 consists of 16 residues. Germline CDR1 is DFQATT and CDR2 is SNEGSKA (reference sequence). The germline V and J ends were trimmed by 6 bases and 2 bases, with 19 bases remaining between them. The chain's CDR3 is CSAASLDRPNTGELFF. DNA of the CDR3: TGCAGTGCCGCTAGTCTCGACAGACCAAACACCGGGGAGCTGTTTTTT.

This clonotype was seen many times. The V gene is TRBV18, the J gene TRBJ2-7; 13 bases are shared with TRBD2. V lost 3 bases and J lost 6; bases outside the gene matches: 5. Germline V gives CDR1 KGHSH, CDR2 LQKENI. CDR3 length: 15 amino acids. CDR3 coding DNA: TGTGCCAGCTCACCCACGACTAGCGGGAGGAGCGAGCAGTACTTC. This gives the protein CASSPTTSGRSEQYF.

This clonotype was observed at least ten times. This sequence joins TRBV12-3 or TRBV12-4 and TRBJ2-1; 10 bases map to TRBD2. With V trimmed by 5 bases and J by 0 bases, 13 bases remained unmatched. The CDR3 is 19 residues long. This CDR3 reads CASSPPPTSGYRSYNEQFF. The CDR3 DNA is TGTGCCAGCAGTCCACCGCCGACTAGCGGGTACCGCTCCTACAATGAGCAGTTCTTC.

This chain connects TRBV29-1 to TRBJ2-7; no firm D call. CDR1 is SQVTM and CDR2 is ANQGSEA in the germline V gene. The ends were cut back, 4 bases at V and 1 base at J, with 11 bases in the middle. The CDR3 runs 13 residues. The DNA for the CDR3 is TGCAGCGTTGCCGGATCCGTATCCTACGAGCAGTACTTC. This sequence encodes CSVAGSVSYEQYF.

Ten or more counts support this clonotype. The gene calls are TRBV6-5 and TRBJ2-7; D remains ambiguous. The V end lost 6 bases, the J end lost 5 bases, and 17 bases lay between the germline ends. CDR1 is MNHEY and CDR2 is SVGAGI in the germline V gene. CDR3 length: 14 amino acids. CDR3 sequence (DNA): TGTGCCAGCAGGCGAGACTGGGAACGGCACGAGCAGTACTTC. Encoded protein: CASRRDWERHEQYF.

The gene calls are TRBV7-6 and TRBJ2-5; D is unclear. The CDR3 has 13 residues. Germline assignment: CDR1 SGHVS and CDR2 FNYEAQ. The V end was cut by 3 bases, the J end by 9 bases, with 14 bases between. The CDR3 nucleotides are TGTGCCAGCAGCTTGGGCAGCAATCAGCCCCAGTACTTC. This codes for CASSLGSNQPQYF.

About this clonotype: Because the CDR3 is missing its conserved closing phenylalanine or tryptophan, this is likely a read error. It is unclear where the CDR3 begins or ends on the DNA, so no DNA is shown, and the CDR3 is as TCRdb lists it. The chain employs TRBV9 and TRBJ2-7. The CDR3 is 8 amino acids long, termini counted. CDR1 and CDR2 from the germline V gene are SGDLS and YYNGEE. This CDR3 reads CASSPNLQ.

This clonotype was detected many times. The genes are TRBV6-1 and TRBJ2-1; TRBD1 or TRBD2 may be the D gene (5 bases each). Germline lookup yields CDR1 MNHNS and CDR2 SASEGT. This CDR3 has 14 amino acids. V was clipped by 4 bases and J by 7 bases, with 14 bases between them. DNA for the CDR3: TGTGCCAGCAGTGCCCGGGACGGGTTGAATGAGCAGTTCTTC. Amino acid sequence: CASSARDGLNEQFF.

In this sample, this clonotype turned up many times. V is TRBV11-2 and J is TRBJ1-2; TRBD1 is a possible D gene (5 bases). This CDR3 has 15 residues. Germline loops: CDR1 SGHAT, CDR2 FQNNGV. Trimming left V 0 bases short and J 5 bases short, with 13 bases between. The CDR3 region has the DNA TGTGCCAGCAGCTTAGATATGGGACCTTTATATGGCTACACCTTC. Amino acids: CASSLDMGPLYGYTF.

By share, this clonotype ranks as medium-sized. The rearrangement joins TRBV4-2 to TRBJ2-7; a possible D gene is TRBD2 (5 bases). Germline assignment: CDR1 LGHNA and CDR2 YNFKEQ. The germline V and J ends were trimmed by 0 bases and 12 bases, with 15 bases remaining between them. The CDR3 spans 13 residues. The CDR3 nucleotides are TGTGCCAGCAGCCAAGATATCGGGGATCATCTGTACTTC. Amino acids: CASSQDIGDHLYF.

This clonotype has a count of ten or more. CDR3 bases: TGTGCCAGCAGCCATTACAGGATCTGGTACGGCTACACCTTC. Protein sequence: CASSHYRIWYGYTF. This chain connects TRBV16 to TRBJ1-2; maybe TRBD1 (5 bases). Trimming stripped 3 bases from V and 8 bases from J, with 16 bases between. The CDR3 contains 14 residues. The germline V gene has CDR1 KGHSY and CDR2 FQNENV.

The chain combines TRBV7-2 with TRBJ2-7, with D possibly TRBD2 on 6 matching bases. The ends were cut back, 5 bases at V and 5 bases at J, with 22 bases in the middle. Per the germline V gene, CDR1 is SGHTA and CDR2 is FQGNSA. The CDR3 spans 16 residues. This CDR3 reads CASSPGWSGERHEQYF. The CDR3, as DNA: TGTGCCAGCAGCCCCGGTTGGTCGGGAGAGAGACACGAGCAGTACTTC.

This clonotype was detected many times. The chain employs TRBV7-9 and TRBJ2-6, with 12 bases that match TRBD2. Germline CDR1 SEHNR, CDR2 FQNEAQ (reference sequence). V trimming: 6 bases; J trimming: 3 bases; junction bases outside the gene matches: 9. This CDR3 region has 18 residues. CDR3 loop: CASRPRLAGVGGANVLTF. DNA of the CDR3: TGTGCCAGCAGACCTCGACTAGCGGGAGTAGGTGGGGCCAACGTCCTGACTTTC. Supplemented by reference TRBV7-9 and TRBJ2-6, the full variable domain reads DTGVSQNPRHKITKRGQNVTFRCDPISEHNRLYWYRQTLGQGPEFLTYFQNEAQLEKSRLLSDRFSAERPKGSFSTLEIQRTEQGDSAMYLCASRPRLAGVGGANVLTFGAGSRLTVL.

This clonotype was seen at least ten times. The chain carries TRBV5-1 and TRBJ2-5; tentative D call: TRBD1 (5 bases). V shed 0 bases and J shed 5 bases, with 14 bases lying between them. There are 15 residues in the CDR3. Per the germline V gene, CDR1 is SGHRS and CDR2 is YFSETQ. DNA for the CDR3: TGCGCCAGCAGCTTGGAGGGCAGGGCTCGGGAGACCCAGTACTTC. Residues: CASSLEGRARETQYF.

This sequence joins TRBV2 and TRBJ2-7, with 12 positions matching TRBD2. CDR1 and CDR2 (germline): SNHLY, FYNNEI. This CDR3 region has 15 residues. V gave up 5 bases and J gave up 6 bases; unmatched junction bases: 8. In nucleotides, the CDR3 is TGTGCCAGCAGTCAGTCTAGCGGGAGGGCGTTCGAGCAGTACTTC. It codes for CASSQSSGRAFEQYF.